These 10 T cell receptor beta chains originate from one sample sequenced in a study of blood T cell repertoires in COVID-19. The data were produced by immunoSEQ multiplex PCR, yet TCRdb's version contains in-frame clones alone and is incomplete. The sample shows 90,000 to 100,000 clones, 90% of them seen only once. Sequencing used peripheral blood. Every receptor here comes from a man in his fifties or sixties with acute or convalescent COVID-19.

The chain is built from TRBV6-5 and TRBJ1-1; perhaps TRBD1 as D (5 bases). CDR3 size: 15 residues. V lost 0 bases and J lost 4, with 12 bases in between. The germline V gene encodes CDR1 MNHEY and CDR2 SVGAGI. CDR3 sequence reads: CASSYSVGGSTEAFF. In DNA, the CDR3 is TGTGCCAGCAGTTACTCGGTCGGGGGGTCCACTGAAGCTTTCTTT.

The gene calls are TRBV15 and TRBJ2-5; 7 bases map to TRBD1. CDR1 is LNHNV, CDR2 YYDKDF, per germline (reference sequence). V shed 1 base and J 3 bases; nucleotides not matched to a gene: 2. This CDR3 is 14 amino acids long. CDR3 loop: CATSRGGTEETQYF. The CDR3 nucleotides read TGTGCCACCAGCAGAGGGGGGACAGAAGAGACCCAGTACTTC.

The V gene is TRBV12-3 or TRBV12-4, the J gene TRBJ1-5, with D tentatively TRBD1 (5 bases). V lost 4 bases and J lost 4, with 8 bases in between. This CDR3 is 13 amino acids long. The CDR3 nucleotides are TGTGCCAGCAGTTCGGCAGGGAATCAGCCCCAGCATTTT. It yields the protein CASSSAGNQPQHF.

The V call is TRBV7-2, the J call TRBJ2-7; possibly TRBD2 for D (5 bases). This CDR3 region has 16 residues. Trimming took off 5 bases at V and 4 bases at J, with 21 bases between the two ends. Germline CDR1 SGHTA, CDR2 FQGNSA. The CDR3 sequence: CASSQSRGSGFYEQYF. The CDR3 region has the DNA TGTGCCAGCAGCCAAAGTCGAGGATCGGGGTTTTACGAGCAGTACTTC.

This rearrangement joins TRBV10-2 to TRBJ2-1; TRBD1 aligns across 9 bases. The trim removed 6 bases at V and 6 bases at J, leaving 9 bases unmatched. The CDR3 is 15 residues long. Per the germline V gene, CDR1 is WSHSY and CDR2 is SAAADI. This CDR3 is CASSTGQGTGNEQFF. Here the CDR3 DNA reads TGCGCCAGCAGCACCGGACAGGGGACGGGCAATGAGCAGTTCTTC.

The rearrangement links TRBV5-1 to TRBJ2-7; 11 positions agree with TRBD2. Germline V gene sequence: CDR1 SGHRS, CDR2 YFSETQ. The V gene end was trimmed by 1 base and the J gene end by 2 bases; junction bases not matched to a gene: 5. This CDR3 is 16 amino acids long. In DNA form, the CDR3 reads TGCGCCAGCAGCTTGTTGGCGACTAGCGGGACCTACGAGCAGTACTTC. Translated: CASSLLATSGTYEQYF.

Only a few counts were recorded for this clone. This chain uses TRBV7-8 with TRBJ1-2; TRBD1 aligns across 9 bases. CDR3 length: 16 residues. J lost 7 bases, V lost 5 bases, and 14 bases had no gene match. Germline V CDR1 and CDR2: SGHVS, FQNEAQ. The CDR3 DNA sequence: TGTGCCAGCAGCAGCCAAGGACAGGGGCCGGGTGGTGGCTACACCTTC. Its translation: CASSSQGQGPGGGYTF.

The rearrangement uses TRBV18 and TRBJ1-5; tentative D call: TRBD1 (5 bases). V was shortened by 2 bases and J by 10 bases, with 24 bases between the two germline ends. In germline, CDR1 is KGHSH, CDR2 LQKENI. This CDR3 is built from 17 residues. The CDR3 DNA is TGTGCCAGCTCACCAACTCCCACAGGCCCCTCGAGTGGACCCCAGCATTTT. Amino acids: CASSPTPTGPSSGPQHF. Complete variable domain (other parts from reference TRBV18 and TRBJ1-5): NAGVMQNPRHLVRRRGQEARLRCSPMKGHSHVYWYRQLPEEGLKFMVYLQKENIIDESGMPKERFSAEFPKEGPSILRIQQVVRGDSAAYFCASSPTPTGPSSGPQHFGDGTRLSIL.

The chain couples TRBV7-9 to TRBJ1-1; maybe TRBD1 (6 bases). The ends were cut back, 6 bases at V and 2 bases at J, with 13 bases in the middle. Germline CDR1 is SEHNR and CDR2 is FQNEAQ (reference sequence). The CDR3 loop spans 14 amino acids. CDR3 coding DNA: TGTGCCAGCAGTTACCTGGACAGTAACACTGAAGCTTTCTTT. This translates into CASSYLDSNTEAFF.

The V call is TRBV19, the J call TRBJ2-1, with D perhaps matching TRBD2 (6 bases). Trimming left V 5 bases short and J 6 bases short, with 11 bases between. The CDR3 runs 13 residues. CDR1 LNHDA and CDR2 SQIVND come from the germline V gene (reference sequence). The CDR3 spells CASSLLAVNEQFF. The DNA for the CDR3 is TGTGCCAGTAGTCTCTTAGCGGTCAATGAGCAGTTCTTC.